A single sample is the source of the 9 T cell receptor beta chains below, sequenced in a study of T-cell reconstitution after alpha-beta-depleted transplantation in children (dated by TCRdb to 2016 to 2017). The library was obtained by PCR. The sequencer listed for this sample is Illumina HiSeq 2500. TCR libraries were prepared with molecular barcoding, using unique molecular identifiers to normalize TCRbeta repertoire quantification. TCRdb took the public reads, trimmed them with fastp at Q25, ran MiXCR for clone calling and kept in-frame beta chains. Rows with a matching CDR3 protein are joined into one entry that keeps the most common DNA and genes. The sample includes roughly 200,000 distinct CDR3 sequences, with 7.5% to 9.5% observed a single time. The ten most abundant clones make up roughly 35% of the sample. What the treatment or condition label conveys for this sample: allogeneic hematopoietic cell transplantation with graft depleted of TCRalphabeta T cells and CD19 B cells.

The sample was PBMCs, mostly from graft donor cells, taken 360 days after TCRalphabeta/CD19-depleted stem cell transplant. These receptors all stem from a male patient between 2 and 15 years old who had a stem cell transplant for acute myeloid leukemia, so the T cells may come from the graft donor.

There are many counts of this clonotype. This sequence joins TRBV12-3 or TRBV12-4 and TRBJ2-5; 7 nucleotides match TRBD1. Trimming at V came to 1 base and at J to 5 bases, leaving 4 bases not matched to a gene. The CDR3 has 14 amino acids. This CDR3 reads CASSLEGAGETQYF. The CDR3 DNA reads TGTGCCAGCAGTTTAGAGGGGGCTGGGGAGACCCAGTACTTC.

The sample holds many counts of this clonotype. This rearrangement joins TRBV4-3 to TRBJ2-2; D not certain. CDR3 length: 14 amino acids. In germline, CDR1 is LGHNA, CDR2 YSLEER. Trimming removed 0 bases from V and 6 bases from J, with 8 bases in between. CDR3 residues: CASSQDPGAGELFF. DNA of the CDR3: TGCGCCAGCAGCCAAGATCCGGGTGCCGGGGAGCTGTTTTTT.

This clonotype was found a few times. The chain is built from TRBV20-1 and TRBJ2-7; D is unresolved. In germline, CDR1 is DFQATT, CDR2 SNEGSKA (reference sequence). The CDR3 is made up of 15 amino acids. Deletions cut 3 bases from V and 2 bases from J, with 17 bases between. The CDR3 region is CSASALAADPYEQYF. Written as DNA, the CDR3 is TGCAGTGCTAGCGCCCTTGCCGCTGACCCCTACGAGCAGTACTTC.

This clonotype has a handful of counts. The chain couples TRBV7-2 to TRBJ2-5; no clear D. The V end lost 1 base, the J end lost 4 bases, and 10 bases lay between the germline ends. The CDR3 loop spans 14 amino acids. Germline V lookup: CDR1 SGHTA, CDR2 FQGNSA. The CDR3 sequence: CASSLVLGPETQYF. The CDR3 bases are TGTGCCAGCAGCTTAGTTTTAGGGCCAGAGACCCAGTACTTC.

This clonotype was detected only a few times. The J gene is TRBJ2-7, the V gene TRBV12-3 or TRBV12-4; D gene ambiguous. The CDR3 spans 15 residues. V lost 1 base to trimming and J lost 3 bases, with 13 bases between them. In nucleotides, the CDR3 is TGTGCCAGCAGTTTAGGATGGGAAGGCCGCTACGAGCAGTACGTC. Translated, it gives CASSLGWEGRYEQYV.

The chain couples TRBV4-2 to TRBJ2-1, with a tentative D call TRBD2 (6 bases). The germline CDR1 and CDR2 sequences are LGHNA and YNFKEQ. The V end was cut by 0 bases, the J end by 1 base, with 10 bases between. This CDR3 has 16 residues. The CDR3 spells CASSQDEGRSYNEQFF. CDR3 bases: TGTGCCAGCAGCCAAGATGAGGGGAGGTCCTACAATGAGCAGTTCTTC.

V and J are TRBV5-1 and TRBJ1-1; 8 bases map to TRBD1. CDR1 is SGHRS, CDR2 YFSETQ, per germline. The CDR3 extends over 14 amino acids. The V segment lost 4 bases and the J segment 1 base; nucleotides outside the gene matches: 3. CDR3 sequence: CASSKGTGNTEAFF. DNA for the CDR3: TGCGCCAGCAGCAAGGGGACAGGGAACACTGAAGCTTTCTTT.

Only a few counts were recorded for this clonotype. The chain recombines TRBV5-1 with TRBJ2-5; 7 bases are a match to TRBD1. This CDR3 spans 16 amino acids. V lost 5 bases to trimming and J lost 0 bases; unmatched junction nucleotides: 10. Germline CDR1 SGHRS, CDR2 YFSETQ. CDR3 protein: CASRPRTGTNQETQYF. CDR3 nucleotide sequence: TGCGCCAGCAGGCCAAGGACAGGAACTAACCAAGAGACCCAGTACTTC.

About this clonotype itself: One end of the junction varies from germline; a read error may be responsible. This chain uses TRBV2 with TRBJ2-1; 15 bases line up with TRBD2. In germline, CDR1 is SNHLY, CDR2 FYNNEI. This CDR3 spans 19 amino acids. CDR3 protein: CTSSPWPGLAGGPGGEQFF. CDR3 DNA sequence: TGTACCAGCAGTCCATGGCCAGGACTAGCGGGAGGGCCAGGGGGTGAGCAGTTCTTC.